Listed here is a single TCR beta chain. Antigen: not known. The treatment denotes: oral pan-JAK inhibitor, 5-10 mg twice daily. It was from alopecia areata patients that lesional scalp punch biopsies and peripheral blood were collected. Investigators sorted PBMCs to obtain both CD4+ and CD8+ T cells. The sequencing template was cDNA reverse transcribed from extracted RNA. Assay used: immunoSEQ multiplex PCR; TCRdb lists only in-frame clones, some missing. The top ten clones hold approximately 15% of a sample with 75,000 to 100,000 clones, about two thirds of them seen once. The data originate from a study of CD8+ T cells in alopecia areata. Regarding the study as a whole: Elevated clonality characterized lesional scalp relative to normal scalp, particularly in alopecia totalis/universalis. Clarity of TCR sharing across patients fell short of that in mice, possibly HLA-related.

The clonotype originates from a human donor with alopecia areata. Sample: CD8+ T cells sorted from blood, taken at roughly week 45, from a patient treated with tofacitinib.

This CDR3 is CASRVQGVIYGYTF. CDR3 nucleotide sequence: TGTGCCAGCAGGGTCCAGGGCGTCATTTATGGCTACACCTTC. The rearrangement links TRBV2 to TRBJ1-2; D possibly corresponds to TRBD1 (5 bases). V was clipped by 6 bases and J by 5 bases, with 16 bases between them. This CDR3 region has 14 residues. In germline, CDR1 is SNHLY, CDR2 FYNNEI.